These 5 T cell receptor beta chains originate from one sample sequenced in a study of beta chain features in type 1 diabetes. Study-wide results and caveats: Significant though moderate, a shortening of TCRB CDR3s appeared in all four CD4+ subsets of Type 1 diabetes patients.

As every portion of the isolated RNA was reverse transcribed, the sequencing read expressed TCRB transcripts. Data came from immunoSEQ multiplex PCR; TCRdb stores just in-frame clones and leaves some out. Of 600,000 to 750,000 clones in the sample, under 15% were seen once. These receptors are not linked to any known antigen. The sequenced sample was naive CD4+ T cells from blood. The source of these receptors is a man younger than 40 with type 1 diabetes.

The sample holds a few counts of this clone. V is TRBV14 and J is TRBJ1-6; D might be TRBD1 (6 bases). CDR3 length: 16 amino acids. Germline V gives CDR1 SGHDN, CDR2 FVKESK. V was pared by 1 base and J by 7 bases, with 14 bases between. The chain's CDR3 is CASSQGYRDRNSPLHF. CDR3 DNA sequence: TGTGCCAGCAGCCAAGGATACAGGGATAGGAATTCACCCCTCCACTTT.

This clone was observed a handful of times. The genes are TRBV21-1 and TRBJ1-4. TRBV21-1 is designated a pseudogene. CDR3 length: 14 residues. CDR3 nucleotide sequence: TGTGCGACCTCCATCAACGGGAGGGGTGAAAAACTGTTTTTT. Protein sequence: CATSINGRGEKLFF.

This clone turned up a few times. The V call is TRBV11-3, the J call TRBJ2-5, with D perhaps TRBD1 (5 bases). The CDR3 runs 15 residues. V was pared by 1 base and J by 2 bases, with 11 bases between. From germline, CDR1 is SGHNT and CDR2 YENEEA. The CDR3 reads CASSLGGLPQETQYF. The DNA for the CDR3 is TGTGCCAGCAGCTTAGGGGGCCTCCCTCAAGAGACCCAGTACTTC.

This clone was seen only a few times. The chain is built from TRBV9 and TRBJ1-1; a weak D match, TRBD1 (5 bases). This CDR3 is built from 14 residues. Germline values: CDR1 SGDLS, CDR2 YYNGEE. Trimming cost V 3 bases and J 4 bases, with 13 bases left between them. CDR3 amino acids: CASSALHGGTEAFF. Here the CDR3 DNA reads TGTGCCAGCAGCGCCTTACATGGGGGCACTGAAGCTTTCTTT. The complete variable domain, with remaining parts taken from reference TRBV9 and TRBJ1-1, reads DSGVTQTPKHLITATGQRVTLRCSPRSGDLSVYWYQQSLDQGLQFLIQYYNGEERAKGNILERFSAQQFPDLHSELNLSSLELGDSALYFCASSALHGGTEAFFGQGTRLTVV.

The CDR3 region is CASSIPQGREKLFF. The CDR3 DNA follows: TGTGCCAGTAGTATCCCACAGGGGAGAGAAAAACTGTTTTTT. The gene calls are TRBV19 and TRBJ1-4; 7 nucleotides agree with TRBD1. The J segment lost 8 bases and the V segment lost 3 bases, leaving 6 bases of the junction unmatched. Germline loops: CDR1 LNHDA, CDR2 SQIVND (reference sequence). The CDR3 runs 14 residues.